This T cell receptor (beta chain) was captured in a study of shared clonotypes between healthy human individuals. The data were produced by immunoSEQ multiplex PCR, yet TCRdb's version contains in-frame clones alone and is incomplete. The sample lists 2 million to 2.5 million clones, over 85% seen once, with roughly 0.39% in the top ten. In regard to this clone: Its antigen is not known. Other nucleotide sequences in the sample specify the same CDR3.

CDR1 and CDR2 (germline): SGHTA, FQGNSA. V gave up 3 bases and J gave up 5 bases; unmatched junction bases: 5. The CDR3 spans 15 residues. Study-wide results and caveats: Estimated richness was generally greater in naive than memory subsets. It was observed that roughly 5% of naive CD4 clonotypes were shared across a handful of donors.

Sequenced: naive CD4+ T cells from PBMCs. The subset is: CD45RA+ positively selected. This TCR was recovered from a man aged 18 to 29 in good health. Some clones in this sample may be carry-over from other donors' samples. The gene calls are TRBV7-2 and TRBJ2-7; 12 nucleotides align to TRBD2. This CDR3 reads CASSLRLAGAHEQYF. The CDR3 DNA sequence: TGTGCCAGCAGCTTGAGACTAGCGGGGGCCCACGAGCAGTACTTC. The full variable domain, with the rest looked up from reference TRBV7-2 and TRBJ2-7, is GAGVSQSPSNKVTEKGKDVELRCDPISGHTALYWYRQSLGQGLEFLIYFQGNSAPDKSGLPSDRFSAERTGGSVSTLTIQRTQQEDSAVYLCASSLRLAGAHEQYFGPGTRLTVT.